The T cell receptor beta chain under discussion was sequenced for a study of identical twins. TCRdb reanalysed the 5' RACE reads using MiXCR and keeps one entry per CDR3 protein. The data show 510,000 or so distinct CDR3 sequences, around 15% seen once. CDR3 size: 14 residues. Germline assignment: CDR1 MNHNS and CDR2 SASEGT. Between the trimmed V and J ends, which lost 10 bases and 3 bases, there was a span of 16 bases. This clonotype was seen only a few times. A further study also used this sample, focusing on yellow fever vaccine responses in identical twins.

The origin of this receptor is a woman aged 18-29 years in good health. The sequencing input was CD4+ T cells sorted from blood. The V and J genes are TRBV6-1 and TRBJ2-1; tentative D call: TRBD1 (5 bases). CDR3 loop: CATYRAGFYNEQFF. The CDR3 DNA is TGTGCCACCTACCGGGCAGGGTTCTACAATGAGCAGTTCTTC.